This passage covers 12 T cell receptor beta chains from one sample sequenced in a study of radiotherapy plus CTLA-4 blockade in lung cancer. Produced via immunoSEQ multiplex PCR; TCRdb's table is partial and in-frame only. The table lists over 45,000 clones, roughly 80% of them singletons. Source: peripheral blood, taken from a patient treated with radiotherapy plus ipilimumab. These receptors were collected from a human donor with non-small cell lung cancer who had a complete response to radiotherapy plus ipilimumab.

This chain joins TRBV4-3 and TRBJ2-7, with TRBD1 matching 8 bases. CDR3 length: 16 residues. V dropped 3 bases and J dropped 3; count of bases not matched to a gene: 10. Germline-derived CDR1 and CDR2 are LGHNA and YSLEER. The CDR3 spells CASSQQIGTGVYEQYF. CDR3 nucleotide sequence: TGCGCCAGCAGCCAGCAAATAGGGACAGGCGTCTACGAGCAGTACTTC.

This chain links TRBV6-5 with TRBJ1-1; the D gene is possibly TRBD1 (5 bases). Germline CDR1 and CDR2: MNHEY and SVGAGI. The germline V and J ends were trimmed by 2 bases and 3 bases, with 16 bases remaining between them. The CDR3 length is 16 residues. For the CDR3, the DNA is TGTGCCAGCAGTTACAGTGGGGGGTTAAGGGACACTGAAGCTTTCTTT. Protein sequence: CASSYSGGLRDTEAFF.

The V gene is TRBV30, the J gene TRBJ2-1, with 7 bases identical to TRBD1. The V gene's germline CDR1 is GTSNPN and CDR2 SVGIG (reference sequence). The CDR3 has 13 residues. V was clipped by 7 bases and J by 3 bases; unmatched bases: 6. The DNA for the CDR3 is TGTGCCTCGGGACAGATAAACTACAATGAGCAGTTCTTC. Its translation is CASGQINYNEQFF.

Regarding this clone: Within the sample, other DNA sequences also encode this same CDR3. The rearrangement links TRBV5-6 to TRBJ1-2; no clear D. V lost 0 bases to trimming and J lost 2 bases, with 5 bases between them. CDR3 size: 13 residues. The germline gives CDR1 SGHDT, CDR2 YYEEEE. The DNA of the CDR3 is TGTGCCAGCAGCTTGGGAGGGAACTATGGCTACACCTTC. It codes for CASSLGGNYGYTF.

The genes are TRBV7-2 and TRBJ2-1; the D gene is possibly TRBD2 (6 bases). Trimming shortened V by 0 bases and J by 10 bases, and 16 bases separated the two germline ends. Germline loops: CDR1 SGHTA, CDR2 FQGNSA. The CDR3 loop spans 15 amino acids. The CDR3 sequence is CASSLASQGGYEQFF. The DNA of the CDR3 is TGTGCCAGCAGCTTAGCCAGTCAGGGAGGTTACGAGCAGTTCTTC.

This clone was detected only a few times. CDR3 bases: TGTGCCAGCAGAAGCGACGGGAATCAGCCCCAGCATTTT. This sequence encodes CASRSDGNQPQHF. This chain connects TRBV6-6 to TRBJ1-5, with D uncertain. This CDR3 is built from 13 residues. V was shortened by 6 bases and J by 4 bases, with 10 bases between the two germline ends. The germline V gene has CDR1 MNHNY and CDR2 SVGAGI (reference sequence).

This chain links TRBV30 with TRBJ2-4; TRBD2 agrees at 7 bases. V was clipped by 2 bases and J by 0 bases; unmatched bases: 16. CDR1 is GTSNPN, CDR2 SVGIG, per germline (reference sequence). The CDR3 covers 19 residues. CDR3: CAWSLGRGQRGLAKNIQYF. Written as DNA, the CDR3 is TGTGCCTGGAGTCTCGGCAGAGGCCAGCGGGGACTAGCCAAAAACATTCAGTACTTC.

Here the CDR3 DNA reads TGTGCCAGCAGCCCTGGGACAGGGTATGGCACAGATACGCAGTATTTT. It specifies CASSPGTGYGTDTQYF. The V call is TRBV7-2, the J call TRBJ2-3, with 9 bases aligning to TRBD1. Trimming cost V 5 bases and J 1 base; bases outside gene matches: 7. Germline V lookup: CDR1 SGHTA, CDR2 FQGNSA. This CDR3 comprises 16 residues.

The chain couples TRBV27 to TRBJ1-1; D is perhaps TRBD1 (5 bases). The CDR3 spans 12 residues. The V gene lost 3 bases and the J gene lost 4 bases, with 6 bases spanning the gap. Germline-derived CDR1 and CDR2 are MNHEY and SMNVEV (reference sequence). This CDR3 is CASSFRGTEAFF. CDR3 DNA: TGTGCCAGCAGTTTTAGGGGCACTGAAGCTTTCTTT.

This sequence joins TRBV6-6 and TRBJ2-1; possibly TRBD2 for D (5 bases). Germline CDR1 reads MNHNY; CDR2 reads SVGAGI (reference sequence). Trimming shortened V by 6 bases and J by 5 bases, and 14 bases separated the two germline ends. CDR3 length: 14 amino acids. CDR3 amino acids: CASRGKGGDNEQFF. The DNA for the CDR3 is TGTGCCAGCAGGGGGAAAGGAGGAGACAATGAGCAGTTCTTC.

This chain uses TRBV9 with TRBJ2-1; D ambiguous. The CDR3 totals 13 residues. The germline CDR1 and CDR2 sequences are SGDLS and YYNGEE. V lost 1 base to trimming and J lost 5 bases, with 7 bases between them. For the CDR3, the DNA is TGTGCCAGCAGCGTAAACCCGGACAATGAGCAGTTCTTC. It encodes CASSVNPDNEQFF.

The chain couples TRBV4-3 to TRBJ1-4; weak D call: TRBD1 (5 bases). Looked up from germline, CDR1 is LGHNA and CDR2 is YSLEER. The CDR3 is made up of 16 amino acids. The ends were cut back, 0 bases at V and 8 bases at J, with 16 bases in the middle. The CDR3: CASSQDRGRAAEKLFF. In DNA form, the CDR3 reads TGCGCCAGCAGCCAAGATAGAGGCAGGGCGGCGGAAAAACTGTTTTTT.